Each of the 7 T cell receptor beta chains below was sequenced from the same sample in a study of blood T cell repertoires in COVID-19. Produced via immunoSEQ multiplex PCR; TCRdb's table is partial and in-frame only. This sample has 110,000 to 150,000 clones, with approximately 85% found just once. Sequences were obtained from peripheral blood. These receptors all come from a man aged 45-60 years with acute or convalescent COVID-19.

V is TRBV7-6 and J is TRBJ1-5; D possibly corresponds to TRBD1 (5 bases). The CDR3 extends over 17 amino acids. Looked up from germline, CDR1 is SGHVS and CDR2 is FNYEAQ. The V gene lost 2 bases and the J gene lost 5 bases, with 19 bases spanning the gap. CDR3 in amino acids: CASSLSPTEGKDQPQHF. The DNA of the CDR3 is TGTGCCAGCAGCTTATCCCCGACAGAAGGAAAGGATCAGCCCCAGCATTTT.

CDR3 nucleotide sequence: TGTGCCAGCGGGCGCATACGAAACACTGAAGCTTTCTTT. Residues: CASGRIRNTEAFF. The gene calls are TRBV6-5 and TRBJ1-1; no clear D gene. The V gene's germline CDR1 is MNHEY and CDR2 SVGAGI. V lost 8 bases and J 2 bases, leaving 12 bases between the germline ends. This CDR3 is 13 amino acids long.

The chain joins TRBV5-4 to TRBJ2-7, with 9 bases that match TRBD1. Trimming took 2 bases from V and 2 from J; bases not matched to a gene: 5. Germline V gene sequence: CDR1 SGHNT, CDR2 YYREEE (reference sequence). This CDR3 has 15 residues. The CDR3 sequence is CASSFAGTGPYEQYF. DNA for the CDR3: TGTGCCAGCAGCTTTGCGGGGACAGGGCCCTACGAGCAGTACTTC.

V gene TRBV11-3 combines with J gene TRBJ1-1; no reliable D call. Germline CDR1 is SGHNT and CDR2 is YENEEA. V lost 5 bases and J 6 bases, leaving 13 bases between the germline ends. This CDR3 comprises 13 residues. CDR3 bases: TGTGCCAGCAGCCTCACCCGAAGAGCTGAAGCTTTCTTT. It encodes CASSLTRRAEAFF.

The gene calls are TRBV7-2 and TRBJ1-2; 7 bases map to TRBD1. Per germline, CDR1 SGHTA and CDR2 FQGNSA. Trimming took 2 bases from V and 3 from J; bases not matched to a gene: 6. This CDR3 spans 15 amino acids. CDR3 coding DNA: TGTGCCAGCAGCTTACCCGCAGGGGGGTACTATGGCTACACCTTC. Its translation: CASSLPAGGYYGYTF. The variable domain in full, completed from reference TRBV7-2 and TRBJ1-2, reads GAGVSQSPSNKVTEKGKDVELRCDPISGHTALYWYRQSLGQGLEFLIYFQGNSAPDKSGLPSDRFSAERTGGSVSTLTIQRTQQEDSAVYLCASSLPAGGYYGYTFGSGTRLTVV.

This clone has more than one count but fewer than ten. The chain couples TRBV15 to TRBJ2-7, with D perhaps matching TRBD1 (6 bases). V lost 1 base and J lost 3, with 22 bases in between. Germline lookup yields CDR1 LNHNV and CDR2 YYDKDF (reference sequence). The CDR3 loop spans 18 amino acids. The CDR3 sequence: CATSRVGGRGLIDYEQYF. CDR3 sequence (DNA): TGTGCCACCAGCAGAGTCGGTGGCAGGGGCCTGATTGACTACGAGCAGTACTTC.

The gene calls are TRBV12-1 and TRBJ2-3; the table's D call TRBD1 went unverified against the DNA. TRBV12-1 is reported as a pseudogene. CDR3 length equals 15 residues. The CDR3 spells CANASKGRMTDTQYF. The CDR3 nucleotides are TGTGCCAATGCATCGAAGGGGCGAATGACAGATACGCAGTATTTT.